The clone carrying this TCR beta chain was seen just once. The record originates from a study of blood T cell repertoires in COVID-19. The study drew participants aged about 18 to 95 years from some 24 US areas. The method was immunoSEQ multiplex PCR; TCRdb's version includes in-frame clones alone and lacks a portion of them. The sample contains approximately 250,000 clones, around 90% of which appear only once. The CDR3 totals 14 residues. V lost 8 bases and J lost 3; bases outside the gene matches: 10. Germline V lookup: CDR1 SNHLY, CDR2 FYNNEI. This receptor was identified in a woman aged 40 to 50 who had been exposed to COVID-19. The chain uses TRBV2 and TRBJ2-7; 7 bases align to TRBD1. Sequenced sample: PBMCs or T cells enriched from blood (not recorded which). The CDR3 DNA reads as TGTGCCAGCCGTCGACAGGGAATAGGCTACGAGCAGTACTTC. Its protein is CASRRQGIGYEQYF.